These 26 T cell receptor beta chains share one sample of origin, sequenced in a study of Ad26.COV2.S vaccination and SARS-CoV-2 variants (TCRdb year 2021). The intended sense of this specimen's treatment or condition label: roughly 18 received Ad26.COV2.S at low or high dose, single or two shots; 5 received placebo; per-sample allocation not given. Repertoires of vaccine and placebo recipients were sequenced from samples collected on day 63 after the first injection. Library preparation employed the immunoSEQ multiplex PCR assay. This immuneACCESS table, as held by TCRdb, lists in-frame sequences with V and J called but not all clones. Of the missing ones, under half trace to an unresolved V gene in checked studies; the others have no known cause. Recorded for this sample are about 350,000 clones; 75% to 90% of them occurred a single time. Together, the top ten hold roughly 4.8% of the sample. The material sequenced was peripheral blood, taken in a trial of Ad26.COV2.S vaccine versus placebo. The origin of the receptors is a person aged 18-65 years who received the Ad26.COV2.S COVID-19 vaccine or a placebo.

This chain connects TRBV29-1 to TRBJ2-3; tentatively, D is TRBD1 (6 bases). The V end was cut by 7 bases, the J end by 0 bases, with 11 bases between. The V gene's germline CDR1 is SQVTM and CDR2 ANQGSEA. CDR3 length equals 13 residues. Here the CDR3 reads CSAWTDSTDTQYF. Here the CDR3 DNA reads TGCAGCGCTTGGACAGATAGCACAGATACGCAGTATTTT.

The table lists this clone with a count of one. This rearrangement joins TRBV19 to TRBJ2-2, with TRBD1 identical over 8 bases. The CDR3 contains 16 residues. Germline V gene data show CDR1 as LNHDA and CDR2 as SQIVND (reference sequence). J gave up 4 bases and V 5 bases, and 9 bases lay outside the gene matches. In DNA form, the CDR3 reads TGTGCCAGTAGTCGAGGGCAGGGGGCAGGCACCGGGGAGCTGTTTTTT. Amino acids: CASSRGQGAGTGELFF.

The chain carries TRBV3-1 (or the pseudogene TRBV3-2) and TRBJ1-2, with a weak D call TRBD1 (5 bases). CDR3 length equals 14 residues. The germline V gene has CDR1 LGHDT and CDR2 YNNKEL (reference sequence). Trimming took 3 bases from V and 4 from J, leaving 12 bases between them. The CDR3: CASSHQTEAYGYTF. The CDR3 DNA follows: TGTGCCAGCAGCCATCAGACAGAGGCCTATGGCTACACCTTC.

The chain uses TRBV19 and TRBJ2-2; the match to TRBD2 covers 8 bases. Germline V gene lookup returns CDR1 LNHDA and CDR2 SQIVND (reference sequence). The CDR3 extends over 18 amino acids. V lost 3 bases and J lost 4; bases outside the gene matches: 13. The DNA of the CDR3 is TGTGCCAGTAGTATTAGATTAGTGAGCGGGAGAGTCACCGGGGAGCTGTTTTTT. Translating it yields CASSIRLVSGRVTGELFF.

V usage is TRBV4-1 and J usage is TRBJ1-3; 9 nucleotides line up with TRBD1. The CDR3 length is 14 residues. Germline V gene sequence: CDR1 MGHRA, CDR2 YSYEKL. Losses at the gene ends were 3 bases for V and 7 bases for J; bases not matched to a gene: 4. The CDR3 loop reads CASSHPGQGNTIYF. CDR3 in DNA: TGCGCCAGCAGCCATCCGGGACAGGGCAACACCATATATTTT.

The chain uses TRBV9 and TRBJ2-2, with TRBD2 matching 8 bases. The trim removed 0 bases at V and 7 bases at J, leaving 8 bases unmatched. Germline V gene sequence: CDR1 SGDLS, CDR2 YYNGEE. The CDR3 length is 16 residues. CDR3 bases: TGTGCCAGCAGCGTAGCTCCGACTAGCGATAGCGGGGAGCTGTTTTTT. This gives the protein CASSVAPTSDSGELFF.

V usage is TRBV19 and J usage is TRBJ2-5, with D perhaps TRBD2 (6 bases). Trimming shortened V by 3 bases and J by 2 bases, and 13 bases separated the two germline ends. Germline V gives CDR1 LNHDA, CDR2 SQIVND (reference sequence). The CDR3 has 15 amino acids. The CDR3 is CASSIGTGGQETQYF. DNA of the CDR3: TGTGCCAGTAGTATTGGCACCGGGGGACAAGAGACCCAGTACTTC.

This clone was seen only a few times. The chain has TRBV6-5 and TRBJ1-6; D is ambiguous. Germline V gene sequence: CDR1 MNHEY, CDR2 SVGAGI. V dropped 2 bases and J dropped 7 bases, with 6 bases sitting between them. The CDR3 totals 13 residues. The CDR3 nucleotides are TGTGCCAGCAGTTACGATCGGAATTCACCCCTCCACTTT. Protein: CASSYDRNSPLHF.

This clone was seen only a few times. V gene TRBV7-9 combines with J gene TRBJ1-4; D is undetermined. The germline gives CDR1 SEHNR, CDR2 FQNEAQ (reference sequence). The CDR3 length is 14 residues. Trimming took 5 bases from V and 4 from J, leaving 11 bases between them. The CDR3 region is CASSLGRNNEKLFF. CDR3 coding DNA: TGTGCCAGCAGCCTCGGACGGAATAATGAAAAACTGTTTTTT. Combining the CDR3 with reference TRBV7-9 and TRBJ1-4 gives the whole variable domain DTGVSQNPRHKITKRGQNVTFRCDPISEHNRLYWYRQTLGQGPEFLTYFQNEAQLEKSRLLSDRFSAERPKGSFSTLEIQRTEQGDSAMYLCASSLGRNNEKLFFGSGTQLSVL.

This clone was counted a single time. The chain uses TRBV2 and TRBJ1-4; D is undetermined. Trimming removed 7 bases at V and 8 bases at J, with 8 bases between. The germline V gene has CDR1 SNHLY and CDR2 FYNNEI. This CDR3 has 11 residues. CDR3 amino acids: CASNGGEKLFF. The CDR3 nucleotides are TGTGCCAGCAATGGAGGGGAAAAACTGTTTTTT.

The chain employs TRBV3-1 (or the pseudogene TRBV3-2) and TRBJ1-3; D unresolved. CDR3 length: 13 amino acids. Germline V gene sequence: CDR1 LGHDT, CDR2 YNNKEL (reference sequence). V was trimmed by 4 bases and J by 5 bases, leaving 9 bases between them. For the CDR3, the DNA is TGTGCCAGCAGCCCTCAGGTTAGAAACACCATATATTTT. Translated, it gives CASSPQVRNTIYF.

The chain carries TRBV3-1 (or the pseudogene TRBV3-2) and TRBJ2-7; tentatively, D is TRBD2 (5 bases). In germline, CDR1 is LGHDT, CDR2 YNNKEL (reference sequence). V was cut by 0 bases and J by 7 bases, with 10 bases left in between. The length of the CDR3 is 13 residues. The CDR3 DNA reads TGTGCCAGCAGCCAAGAGGAGGAAAAGGAGCAGTACTTC. Amino acid sequence: CASSQEEEKEQYF.

The chain is built from TRBV18 and TRBJ1-1; D may be TRBD1 (6 bases). Germline CDR1 reads KGHSH; CDR2 reads LQKENI. This CDR3 comprises 15 residues. V was trimmed by 1 base and J by 5 bases, leaving 14 bases between them. CDR3 sequence: CASSPLAGGRTEAFF. The CDR3 DNA follows: TGTGCCAGCTCACCACTGGCGGGGGGCCGTACTGAAGCTTTCTTT.

J is TRBJ2-7 and V is TRBV7-9; D is tentatively TRBD1 or TRBD2 (5 bases each). The CDR3 runs to 14 residues. Germline assignment: CDR1 SEHNR and CDR2 FQNEAQ (reference sequence). Between the trimmed V and J ends, which lost 6 bases and 3 bases, there was a span of 15 bases. CDR3 DNA: TGTGCCAGCAGTCCGCCCGGGGCCGGCTACGAGCAGTACTTC. Protein sequence: CASSPPGAGYEQYF. Together with reference TRBV7-9 and TRBJ2-7, the CDR3 gives the full variable domain: DTGVSQNPRHKITKRGQNVTFRCDPISEHNRLYWYRQTLGQGPEFLTYFQNEAQLEKSRLLSDRFSAERPKGSFSTLEIQRTEQGDSAMYLCASSPPGAGYEQYFGPGTRLTVT.

The chain carries TRBV4-1 and TRBJ2-1; TRBD2 matches 10 bases. Germline values: CDR1 MGHRA, CDR2 YSYEKL. CDR3 length: 17 residues. V shed 2 bases and J 8 bases; nucleotides not matched to a gene: 12. The DNA for the CDR3 is TGCGCCAGCAGCCAAAGGGAGAGCGGGGGGGCCGATGATGAGCAGTTCTTC. It encodes CASSQRESGGADDEQFF.

The chain has TRBV19 and TRBJ2-1; 9 bases map to TRBD2. Germline V gene data show CDR1 as LNHDA and CDR2 as SQIVND (reference sequence). This CDR3 contains 16 residues. Trimming removed 8 bases from V and 5 bases from J; junction bases left unmatched: 13. In nucleotides, the CDR3 is TGTGCCAGTGGAGGTATAGCGGGAGTATATAACAATGAGCAGTTCTTC. Translated: CASGGIAGVYNNEQFF.

V gene TRBV7-8 combines with J gene TRBJ2-5, with 8 nucleotides matching TRBD2. Trimming took 8 bases from V and 4 from J; bases not matched to a gene: 12. Germline CDR1 SGHVS, CDR2 FQNEAQ. The CDR3 runs 15 residues. The CDR3 reads CASSGGAYPIETQYF. CDR3 bases: TGTGCCAGCTCGGGGGGGGCGTACCCCATAGAGACCCAGTACTTC.

The V call is TRBV5-1, the J call TRBJ1-5; D is uncertain. The CDR3 is made up of 13 amino acids. V shed 0 bases and J shed 4 bases, with 5 bases lying between them. Germline-derived CDR1 and CDR2 are SGHRS and YFSETQ. CDR3 sequence: CASSLEANQPQHF. The CDR3 region has the DNA TGCGCCAGCAGCTTGGAAGCAAATCAGCCCCAGCATTTT.

This chain uses TRBV7-8 with TRBJ1-4, with a tentative D call TRBD1 (5 bases). CDR1 and CDR2 (germline): SGHVS, FQNEAQ. V was shortened by 1 base and J by 0 bases, with 9 bases between the two germline ends. The CDR3 sequence is 16 residues long. For the CDR3, the DNA is TGTGCCAGCAGCTTAGACAGGATCCCAACTAATGAAAAACTGTTTTTT. It codes for CASSLDRIPTNEKLFF.

The genes are TRBV19 and TRBJ2-5, with D perhaps matching TRBD2 (6 bases). The CDR3 totals 14 residues. The ends were cut back, 4 bases at V and 3 bases at J, with 12 bases in the middle. Germline lookup yields CDR1 LNHDA and CDR2 SQIVND (reference sequence). The DNA of the CDR3 is TGTGCCAGTAGTAGGGGCAGGGAGGAAGAGACCCAGTACTTC. Its protein is CASSRGREEETQYF.

This clone has a handful of counts. The chain couples TRBV30 to TRBJ1-6, with D maybe TRBD1 (5 bases). This CDR3 spans 16 amino acids. Germline assignment: CDR1 GTSNPN and CDR2 SVGIG (reference sequence). The V end was cut by 5 bases, the J end by 0 bases, with 14 bases between. The CDR3 coding sequence is TGTGCCTGGGGGGACGCTGACCGCTCCTATAATTCACCCCTCCACTTT. Encoded protein: CAWGDADRSYNSPLHF.

The rearrangement joins TRBV7-9 to TRBJ2-4, with D uncertain. The CDR3 covers 13 residues. CDR1 and CDR2 from the germline V gene are SEHNR and FQNEAQ (reference sequence). V dropped 3 bases and J dropped 15 bases, with 18 bases sitting between them. Written as DNA, the CDR3 is TGTGCCAGCAGCTTTGAAGGCGAAGAAAGGTGGTACTTC. Protein: CASSFEGEERWYF.

V is TRBV29-1 and J is TRBJ2-1, with D unclear. V lost 0 bases to trimming and J lost 0 bases, with 9 bases between them. Germline V gives CDR1 SQVTM, CDR2 ANQGSEA. This CDR3 is built from 15 residues. The CDR3 protein is CSVEEARSSYNEQFF. The CDR3 DNA is TGCAGCGTTGAAGAGGCCCGGAGCTCCTACAATGAGCAGTTCTTC.

This clone came up once. This rearrangement joins TRBV18 to TRBJ1-5; D gene unclear. The CDR3 extends over 14 amino acids. The ends were cut back, 2 bases at V and 2 bases at J, with 7 bases in the middle. The germline CDR1 and CDR2 sequences are KGHSH and LQKENI. CDR3 sequence: CASSPGGRNQPQHF. As DNA, the CDR3 is TGTGCCAGCTCACCAGGAGGTCGCAATCAGCCCCAGCATTTT.

The rearrangement uses TRBV4-1 and TRBJ2-7; 9 bases line up with TRBD2. The germline gives CDR1 MGHRA, CDR2 YSYEKL. With 3 bases clipped from V and 4 bases from J, the junction kept 10 bases outside the gene matches. The CDR3 sequence is 16 residues long. As DNA, the CDR3 is TGCGCCAGCAGCCAGACCCGGGCTAGCGGGAAGTACGAGCAGTACTTC. Its translation: CASSQTRASGKYEQYF.

This chain links TRBV7-9 with TRBJ2-3; D assignment may be TRBD1 or TRBD2 (5 bases each). Looked up from germline, CDR1 is SEHNR and CDR2 is FQNEAQ (reference sequence). This CDR3 has 17 residues. The V gene lost 5 bases and the J gene lost 0 bases, with 18 bases spanning the gap. The CDR3 DNA is TGTGCCAGCAGCCCACAATCGGCCGGGGCTAGCACAGATACGCAGTATTTT. It specifies CASSPQSAGASTDTQYF.